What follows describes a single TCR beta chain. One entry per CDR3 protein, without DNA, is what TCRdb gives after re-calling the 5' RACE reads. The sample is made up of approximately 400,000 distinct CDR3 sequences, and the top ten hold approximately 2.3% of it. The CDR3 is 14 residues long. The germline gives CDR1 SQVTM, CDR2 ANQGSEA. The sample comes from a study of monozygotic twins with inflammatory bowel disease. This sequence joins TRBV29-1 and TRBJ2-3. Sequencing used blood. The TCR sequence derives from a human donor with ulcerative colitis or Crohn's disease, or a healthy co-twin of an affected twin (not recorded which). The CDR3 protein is CSVDSSSSTDTQYF.